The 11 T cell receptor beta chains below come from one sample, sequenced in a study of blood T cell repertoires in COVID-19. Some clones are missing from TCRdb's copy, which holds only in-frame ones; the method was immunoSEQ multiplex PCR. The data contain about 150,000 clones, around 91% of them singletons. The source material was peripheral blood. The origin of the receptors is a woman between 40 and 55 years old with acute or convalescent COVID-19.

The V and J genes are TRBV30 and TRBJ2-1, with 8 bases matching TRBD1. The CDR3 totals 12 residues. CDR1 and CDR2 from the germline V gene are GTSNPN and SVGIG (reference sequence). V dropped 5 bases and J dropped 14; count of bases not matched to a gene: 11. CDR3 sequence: CAWEPRQGSKFF. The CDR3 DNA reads TGTGCCTGGGAGCCGAGACAGGGGTCAAAGTTCTTC.

This chain's CDR3 is CASSQDGGGWIRSTEAFF. CDR3 nucleotide sequence: TGTGCCAGCAGCCAAGATGGAGGGGGCTGGATAAGGAGCACTGAAGCTTTCTTT. The chain combines TRBV3-1 (or the pseudogene TRBV3-2) with TRBJ1-1; 7 bases align to TRBD1. V shed 0 bases, J shed 4 bases, and the junction held 14 bases outside the gene matches. There are 18 residues in the CDR3. In germline, CDR1 is LGHDT, CDR2 YNNKEL (reference sequence).

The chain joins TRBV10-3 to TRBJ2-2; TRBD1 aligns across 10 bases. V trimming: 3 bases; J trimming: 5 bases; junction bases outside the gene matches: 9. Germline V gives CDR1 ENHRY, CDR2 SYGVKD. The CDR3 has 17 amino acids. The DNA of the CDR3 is TGTGCCATCAGTGAACGGAGCCCGGGACAGGGGACCGGGGAGCTGTTTTTT. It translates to CAISERSPGQGTGELFF.

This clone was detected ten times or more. CDR3 nucleotide sequence: TGTGCCAGAAGCTTGAAGGAGCGGGAAGACACCGGGGAGCTGTTTTTT. It specifies CARSLKEREDTGELFF. The chain couples TRBV5-3 to TRBJ2-2, with 7 bases that match TRBD2. TRBV5-3 is recorded as an ORF, its role being uncertain. J gave up 3 bases and V 1 base, and 6 bases lay outside the gene matches. The CDR3 contains 16 residues.

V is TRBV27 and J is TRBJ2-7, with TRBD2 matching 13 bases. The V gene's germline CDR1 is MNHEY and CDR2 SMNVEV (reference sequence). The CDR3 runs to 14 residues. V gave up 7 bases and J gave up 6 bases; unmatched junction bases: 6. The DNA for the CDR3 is TGTGCCAGCACCCGGACTAGCGGGAGTAGCGAGCAGTACTTC. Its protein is CASTRTSGSSEQYF.

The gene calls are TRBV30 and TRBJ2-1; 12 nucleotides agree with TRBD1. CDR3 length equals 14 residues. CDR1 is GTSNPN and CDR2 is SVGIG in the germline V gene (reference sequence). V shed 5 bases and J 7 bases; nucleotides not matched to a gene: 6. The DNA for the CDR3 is TGTGCCTGGGGGGGACAGGGGGCTAGGAATGAGCAGTTCTTC. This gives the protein CAWGGQGARNEQFF.

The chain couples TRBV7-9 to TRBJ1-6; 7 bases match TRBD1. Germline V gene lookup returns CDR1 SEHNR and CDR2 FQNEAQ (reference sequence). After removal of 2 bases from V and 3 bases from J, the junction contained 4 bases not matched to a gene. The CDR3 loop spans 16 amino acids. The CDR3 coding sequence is TGTGCCAGCAGCTTAATACAGGGGAACTATAATTCACCCCTCCACTTT. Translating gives CASSLIQGNYNSPLHF.

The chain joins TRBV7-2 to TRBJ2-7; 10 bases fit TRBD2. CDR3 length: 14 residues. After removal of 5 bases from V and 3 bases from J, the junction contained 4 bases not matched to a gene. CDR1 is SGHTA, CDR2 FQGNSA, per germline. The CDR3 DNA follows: TGTGCCAGCAGCCCCCGGACTAGCGGCTACGAGCAGTACTTC. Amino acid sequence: CASSPRTSGYEQYF.

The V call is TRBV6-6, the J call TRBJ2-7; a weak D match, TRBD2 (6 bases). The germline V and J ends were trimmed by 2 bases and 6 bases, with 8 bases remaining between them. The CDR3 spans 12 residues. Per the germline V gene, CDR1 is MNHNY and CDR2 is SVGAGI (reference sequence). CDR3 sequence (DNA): TGTGCCAGCAGTTACGCGGAGGGCGAGCAGTACTTC. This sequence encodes CASSYAEGEQYF.

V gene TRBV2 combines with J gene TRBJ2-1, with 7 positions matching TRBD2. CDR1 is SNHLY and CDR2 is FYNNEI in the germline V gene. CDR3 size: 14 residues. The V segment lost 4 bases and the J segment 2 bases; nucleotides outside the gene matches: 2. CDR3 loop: CASSVAGTYNEQFF. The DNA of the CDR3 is TGTGCCAGCAGTGTAGCGGGCACCTACAATGAGCAGTTCTTC.

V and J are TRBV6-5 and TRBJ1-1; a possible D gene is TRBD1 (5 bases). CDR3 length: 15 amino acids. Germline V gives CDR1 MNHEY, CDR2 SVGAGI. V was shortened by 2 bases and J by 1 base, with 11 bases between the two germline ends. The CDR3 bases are TGTGCCAGCAGTTACGGGGGAGGGTGGAACACTGAAGCTTTCTTT. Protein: CASSYGGGWNTEAFF.